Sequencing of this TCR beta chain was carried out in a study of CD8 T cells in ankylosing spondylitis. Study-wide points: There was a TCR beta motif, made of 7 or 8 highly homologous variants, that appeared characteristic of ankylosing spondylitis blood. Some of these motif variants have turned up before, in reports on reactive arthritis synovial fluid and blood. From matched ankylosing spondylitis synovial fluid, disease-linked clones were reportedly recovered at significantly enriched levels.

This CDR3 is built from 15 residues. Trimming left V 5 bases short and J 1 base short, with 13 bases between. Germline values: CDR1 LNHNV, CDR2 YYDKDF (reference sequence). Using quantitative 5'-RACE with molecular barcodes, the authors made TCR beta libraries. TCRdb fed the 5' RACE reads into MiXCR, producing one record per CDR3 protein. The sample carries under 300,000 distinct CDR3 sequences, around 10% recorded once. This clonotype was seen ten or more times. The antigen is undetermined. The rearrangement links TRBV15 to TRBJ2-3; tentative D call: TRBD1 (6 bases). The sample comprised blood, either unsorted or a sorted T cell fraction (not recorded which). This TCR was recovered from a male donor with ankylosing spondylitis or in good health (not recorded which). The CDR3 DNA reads TGTGCCACCAGCGAGTACAGGGTCGGCACAGATACGCAGTATTTT. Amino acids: CATSEYRVGTDTQYF.